This entry lists 10 T cell receptor beta chains sequenced from one sample in a study of T cells expressing NK-cell markers. Reanalyzing the 5' RACE reads, TCRdb keeps one entry per CDR3 protein, without DNA. Its clone listing holds about 410,000 distinct CDR3 sequences. The sample taken for sequencing was blood T cells: a sorted CD56 or NKG2C T cell subset, CD4+ or CD8+ T cells, or bulk PBMC T cells (not recorded which). The origin of the receptors is a woman aged 45 to 65 in good health.

The chain has TRBV9 and TRBJ2-3; TCRdb proposes TRBD2, but this gene call is untestable without DNA. CDR1 is SGDLS and CDR2 is YYNGEE in the germline V gene. The CDR3 is 18 amino acids. CDR3 protein: CASSVVGTSGAGTDTQYF.

The rearrangement links TRBV15 to TRBJ2-1; TCRdb names TRBD1, which stays unverified in the absence of DNA. The CDR3 sequence is 15 residues long. Germline V CDR1 and CDR2: LNHNV, YYDKDF (reference sequence). The CDR3 region is CATSRDKDAGSEQFF.

The V call is TRBV20-1, the J call TRBJ2-1. The germline V gene encodes CDR1 DFQATT and CDR2 SNEGSKA (reference sequence). This CDR3 is built from 11 residues. The CDR3 reads CSVGMGNEQFF.

V usage is TRBV24-1 and J usage is TRBJ2-1; TCRdb's D gene call, TRBD1, goes unchecked for lack of DNA. The CDR3 consists of 18 residues. Germline V gene sequence: CDR1 KGHDR, CDR2 SFDVKD. This CDR3 is CATSLGDRVRDIRDEQFF.

This chain links TRBV10-1 with TRBJ2-3; TCRdb picks TRBD2, but there is no DNA to check that call. The CDR3 has 16 residues. Germline CDR1 and CDR2: WNHNN and SYGVQD (reference sequence). CDR3 in amino acids: CASSDLDGTAQDTQYF.

This chain links TRBV29-1 with TRBJ2-2; TCRdb names TRBD1, which stays unverified in the absence of DNA. The CDR3 sequence is 12 residues long. Germline CDR1 and CDR2: SQVTM and ANQGSEA. The CDR3: CSVRGGTGELFF.

The chain is built from TRBV29-1 and TRBJ2-1; TCRdb designates TRBD1, a call that cannot be tested without DNA. The CDR3 consists of 15 residues. Germline assignment: CDR1 SQVTM and CDR2 ANQGSEA. The CDR3 reads CSVQGGTPSSREQFF.

The chain carries TRBV29-1 and TRBJ2-2; TCRdb designates TRBD2, a call that cannot be tested without DNA. The CDR3 totals 11 residues. In germline, CDR1 is SQVTM, CDR2 ANQGSEA. The CDR3 here is CSVLAPGELFF.

The chain carries TRBV7-9 and TRBJ2-3. Germline CDR1 reads SEHNR; CDR2 reads FQNEAQ (reference sequence). The CDR3 is 14 residues long. CDR3 in amino acids: CASSLIWGTDTQYF.

The V call is TRBV20-1, the J call TRBJ2-7; TCRdb's assignment of TRBD2 cannot be checked, as there is no DNA. The germline V gene encodes CDR1 DFQATT and CDR2 SNEGSKA (reference sequence). The CDR3 covers 15 residues. CDR3 protein: CSARDVREASTKQYF.